The clone carrying this TCR beta chain was counted ten times or more. Amplification of TCR beta CDR3 regions was performed using RNA transcripts as template. Primed by the HTBI set, a first-round RT-PCR was run on the TCR CDR3. TCRdb re-derived calls from the multiplex PCR reads in MiXCR, one entry per CDR3 protein. The table lists 400,000 to 600,000 distinct CDR3 sequences, about a fifth of them singletons. This CDR3 spans 14 amino acids. Per the germline V gene, CDR1 is SNHLY and CDR2 is FYNNEI. Trimming removed 1 base from V and 4 bases from J, with 7 bases in between. This sample was taken from a study of T cells in Graves' hyperthyroidism and ophthalmopathy.

Sample: blood. The chain has TRBV2 and TRBJ2-2; no clear D gene. This receptor was taken from a man younger than 35 with Graves' hyperthyroidism. CDR3 in DNA: TGTGCCAGCAGTGAAGTATGGGCCACCGGGGAGCTGTTTTTT. Its protein is CASSEVWATGELFF.